This TCR beta chain was sequenced for a study of blood T cell repertoires in COVID-19. Background on the study: Material from acute and convalescent COVID-19 was sourced from the United States, Italy and Spain. PBMCs, B-cell-depleted T cells, or T cells provided the cDNA or gDNA that made up the material.

J gave up 1 base and V 2 bases, and 1 base lay outside the gene matches. The germline gives CDR1 MNHEY, CDR2 SVGAGI. This CDR3 spans 14 amino acids. As originally analysed: For nucleated cells, counts were estimated from reference gene primer amplification. Sequenced by immunoSEQ multiplex PCR; TCRdb stores in-frame clones only, minus some. V and J calls and clone size are copied from that table; D and trimming were computed from the DNA. Of 100,000 to 150,000 clones detected, approximately 81% appear once; the ten largest clones hold around a third. The source material was peripheral blood. The TCR sequence derives from a man between 35 and 55 years old with active or convalescent COVID-19. V usage is TRBV6-5 and J usage is TRBJ1-2, with 7 bases identical to TRBD1. This CDR3 reads CASSYRQGNYGYTF. CDR3 sequence (DNA): TGTGCCAGCAGTTACAGACAGGGTAACTATGGCTACACCTTC.